This T cell receptor beta chain derives from a study of CD8+CD57+ T cells in acquired aplastic anemia. TCR beta VDJ combinations and CDR3 sequences were profiled from genomic DNA. Each CDR3 protein gets one entry after TCRdb re-called the reads with MiXCR. This repertoire shows 150,000 to 200,000 distinct CDR3 sequences, 40% to 50% found once; its top ten account for approximately 9.7%. The CDR3 is 19 residues long. Germline loops: CDR1 SGHRS, CDR2 YFSETQ. Trimming cost V 0 bases and J 5 bases; bases outside gene matches: 18. Patients chosen for sequencing had CD8+CD57+ cells that had expanded, as shown by flow cytometry. There was no therapy given to any patient before the blood sampling took place.

The specimen was sorted CD4+, CD8+, or CD8+CD57+ T cells (not recorded which) from PBMCs. This clonotype originated in a human donor with aplastic anemia. The chain is built from TRBV5-1 and TRBJ2-3, with TRBD2 identical over 7 bases. CDR3 sequence reads: CASSLAITSTGLEGDTQYF. For the CDR3, the DNA is TGCGCCAGCAGCTTGGCCATCACAAGCACAGGACTAGAGGGAGATACGCAGTATTTT.